A single T cell receptor (beta chain) is shown here with its context. Antigen specificity is unknown. Time point described: patch test 3, about 24 weeks after DPC sensitization. As for treatment: therapeutic diphenylcyclopropenone sensitization with weekly scalp DPC. Total RNA came from unfractionated whole blood. Via MiXCR, TCRdb re-called the RACE reads, giving one row per CDR3 protein. The sample has roughly 200,000 distinct CDR3 sequences, more than 20% seen once. Trimming at V came to 6 bases and at J to 4 bases, leaving 6 bases not matched to a gene. The length of the CDR3 is 14 residues. The data derive from a study of human T cells and chemical hapten exposure. The wider study: TCR yields per sample varied, mainly owing to small pooled library volume differences.

Study-wide findings and caveats: Patch test score rose with PT1 expanded TCRs, significant at 8, 16, 32, not 4. The formation of large CDR3 similarity clusters by expanded TCRs significantly exceeded that of controls.

Sequenced here: whole blood, sampled in connection with sensitization to the hapten diphenylcyclopropenone (DPC). The gene calls are TRBV12-3 or TRBV12-4 and TRBJ2-1; TRBD2 agrees at 7 bases. The source of this sequence is a woman aged 40 to 49 with alopecia areata. Some clones in this sample may be carry-over from other donors' samples. The CDR3 region is CASSASGKYNEQFF. CDR3 DNA: TGTGCCAGCAGCGCTAGCGGAAAGTACAATGAGCAGTTCTTC.